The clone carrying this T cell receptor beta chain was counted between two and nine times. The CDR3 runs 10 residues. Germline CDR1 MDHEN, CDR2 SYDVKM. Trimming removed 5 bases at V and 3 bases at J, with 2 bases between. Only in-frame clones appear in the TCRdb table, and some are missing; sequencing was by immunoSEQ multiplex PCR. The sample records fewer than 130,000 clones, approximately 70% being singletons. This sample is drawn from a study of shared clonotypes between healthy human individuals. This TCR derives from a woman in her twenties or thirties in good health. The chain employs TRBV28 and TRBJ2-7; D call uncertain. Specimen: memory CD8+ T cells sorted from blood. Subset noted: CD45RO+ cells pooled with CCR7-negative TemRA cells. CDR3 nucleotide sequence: TGTGCCAGCAGTGACTACGAGCAGTACTTC. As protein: CASSDYEQYF.